This is a list of T cell receptor beta chains from one sample in a study of T-cell memory formation after mild COVID-19. One entry per CDR3 protein, called by TCRdb with MiXCR from the 5' RACE reads. In the table there are 250,000 to 300,000 distinct CDR3 sequences, 18% of which are singletons. Sequencing input: PBMCs or a T cell subset sorted from them (not recorded which). These receptors were taken from a man aged 18 to 29 who had mild COVID-19 (a few samples of this study predate the infection). Cell type and time point are not known. Each CDR3 is given with its conserved first and last residue. The order of the fields is J gene, V gene, CDR3 protein.

>TRBJ1-6|TRBV5-1
CASSLNGGSSYNSPLHF
>TRBJ2-4|TRBV28
CASSSDALDSTQYF
>TRBJ2-1|TRBV10-3
CATQTGLGSYNEQFF
>TRBJ1-4|TRBV2
CASSAPDEKLFF
>TRBJ1-2|TRBV29-1
CSVEDRRISGYGYTF
>TRBJ2-5|TRBV2
CASSGTRVRETQYF
>TRBJ2-1|TRBV6-5
CASSYGTAYNEQFF
>TRBJ2-1|TRBV6-2/TRBV6-3
CASRYLAEGGHNEQFF
>TRBJ1-1|TRBV7-2
CASRSGRGNTEAFF
>TRBJ1-2|TRBV12-3/TRBV12-4
CATQGHYGYTF
>TRBJ1-1|TRBV7-9
CASSPPLGPAEAFF
>TRBJ2-7|TRBV7-8
CASSSRPGQGGYEQYF